This TCR beta chain emerged from a study of blood T cell repertoires in COVID-19. Study-wide context: Spain, Italy and the United States supplied samples that represented acute and convalescent COVID-19.

Authors' data handling: Reference gene primer amplification gave nucleated cell count estimates. TCRdb's table, derived via immunoSEQ multiplex PCR, lists solely in-frame clones and lacks some. Clone size and V and J calls were adopted from that table, with D and trimming inferred from the DNA. The sample lists about 180,000 clones; more than 70% were seen once. CDR3 length equals 17 residues. V lost 1 base and J 0 bases, leaving 13 bases between the germline ends. CDR1 PRHDT and CDR2 FYEKMQ come from the germline V gene (reference sequence). The TCR sequence derives from a man between 40 and 49 years old with active or convalescent COVID-19. What was sequenced was peripheral blood. V is TRBV13 and J is TRBJ1-3, with D possibly TRBD1 on 5 matching bases. CDR3 sequence reads: CASSLEQVSSSGNTIYF. The CDR3 DNA reads as TGTGCCAGCAGCTTAGAACAGGTCTCGAGCTCTGGAAACACCATATATTTT.